The 8 T cell receptor beta chains below all came from one sample that was sequenced in a study of cytomegalovirus exposure and HLA in healthy donors. Primers for the PCR totalled 60 Vbeta and 13 Jbeta. Here immunoSEQ multiplex PCR was the method, and the copy in TCRdb shows in-frame clones only, minus some. The table lists 100,000 to 150,000 clones, around 70% of them singletons, with less than 4% in the top ten. The sequenced sample consisted of PBMCs. The source is a man aged 35 to 55 in good health and CMV-seropositive.

Note on this clone: Other DNA sequences in the sample encode the same CDR3. The rearrangement links TRBV30 to TRBJ1-5; weak D call: TRBD1 (5 bases). The CDR3 has 13 amino acids. The V end lost 3 bases, the J end lost 2 bases, and 8 bases lay between the germline ends. The germline V gene encodes CDR1 GTSNPN and CDR2 SVGIG (reference sequence). CDR3 sequence (DNA): TGTGCCTGGAGCAAACAGGGCAATCAGCCCCAGCATTTT. Its translation: CAWSKQGNQPQHF.

V usage is TRBV6-5 and J usage is TRBJ2-7; a possible D gene is TRBD2 (6 bases). The CDR3 sequence is 14 residues long. The V end was cut by 6 bases, the J end by 4 bases, with 16 bases between. CDR1 MNHEY and CDR2 SVGAGI come from the germline V gene. In DNA, the CDR3 is TGTGCCAGCAGCCGGGGTAGCGGTAGTTACGAGCAGTACTTC. It codes for CASSRGSGSYEQYF.

The genes are TRBV29-1 and TRBJ2-7, with TRBD2 identical over 7 bases. The V segment lost 2 bases and the J segment 2 bases; nucleotides outside the gene matches: 3. The CDR3 runs 13 residues. The germline gives CDR1 SQVTM, CDR2 ANQGSEA. The DNA for the CDR3 is TGCAGCGTTGAAAAAGGACTAGCCTACGAGCAGTACTTC. Translated: CSVEKGLAYEQYF.

J is TRBJ2-7 and V is TRBV7-8; tentative D call: TRBD1 (6 bases). This CDR3 comprises 13 residues. CDR1 SGHVS and CDR2 FQNEAQ come from the germline V gene. V dropped 4 bases and J dropped 5 bases, with 12 bases sitting between them. CDR3 DNA: TGTGCCAGCAGCTACTCAGGGGTGAACGAGCAGTACTTC. Protein sequence: CASSYSGVNEQYF.

The chain combines TRBV18 with TRBJ1-1, with no clear D. The CDR3 loop spans 14 amino acids. CDR1 and CDR2 from the germline V gene are KGHSH and LQKENI. The ends were cut back, 5 bases at V and 6 bases at J, with 16 bases in the middle. DNA of the CDR3: TGTGCCAGCTCATCTAGTACGAGGGAGGCTGAAGCTTTCTTT. Protein sequence: CASSSSTREAEAFF.

The chain links TRBV7-2 to TRBJ2-3; the match to TRBD2 covers 7 bases. This CDR3 comprises 14 residues. The germline V gene has CDR1 SGHTA and CDR2 FQGNSA. The V segment lost 6 bases and the J segment 3 bases; nucleotides outside the gene matches: 6. The CDR3 is CASRPAGLTDTQYF. The CDR3, as DNA: TGTGCCAGCAGGCCAGCGGGACTTACAGATACGCAGTATTTT.

V is TRBV6-5 and J is TRBJ1-2; 8 bases are a match to TRBD1. With 6 bases clipped from V and 8 bases from J, the junction kept 8 bases outside the gene matches. The CDR3 consists of 13 residues. Germline V lookup: CDR1 MNHEY, CDR2 SVGAGI. In nucleotides, the CDR3 is TGTGCCAGCAGCGAGGGACAGGTTTACGGCTACACCTTC. Translated, it gives CASSEGQVYGYTF.

The rearrangement uses TRBV25-1 and TRBJ1-4; TRBD1 might be the D (6 bases). Germline CDR1 is MGHDK and CDR2 is SYGVNS. Trimming removed 5 bases at V and 2 bases at J, with 18 bases between. This CDR3 has 17 residues. CDR3 sequence: CASSPLGGGVTNEKLFF. As DNA, the CDR3 is TGTGCCAGCAGTCCCCTTGGTGGGGGCGTCACTAATGAAAAACTGTTTTTT.